This TCR beta chain stems from a study of blood T cells in healthy people across ages (dated by TCRdb to 2014 to 2015). Some background on the complete study: In model experiments, template switching captured roughly one uniquely barcoded TCR beta cDNA molecule for every two T cells. For two donors (one aged 18 to 29 and one aged 80 or older), the study analyzed two additional independent replicas of 1 million unique cDNA reads from the same blood draw. To avoid experimental bias, donors of different ages were distributed randomly across sequencing lanes. The donors were split into four age groups: young (average 16 years), middle-aged (39), aged (approximately 59) and long-lived (roughly 88). Age-related changes in TCR beta repertoire diversity were measured in the study by deep sequencing normalized with unique cDNA molecular identifiers.

As regards this clonotype: The target of this receptor is not known. No base-level quality is on record; no much larger clone is a single base apart.

The junction carries 18 bases between V and J, which are trimmed by 2 bases and 2 bases respectively. The CDR3 holds 17 amino acids from the cysteine to the phenylalanine. This entry keeps only the CDR3 DNA: 51 bases, framed from base 1. CDR1 and CDR2 (SGHVS, FNYEAQ) derive from the germline V gene. The library was prepared using 5' RACE. For sequencing, an Illumina HiSeq 2500 was employed. The second PCR ran for roughly 7 to 11 cycles and used a J-beta primer mix along with a sample-barcoded 5' primer. A unique molecular identifier was introduced onto each TCR beta cDNA molecule by a template-switch 5' adaptor carrying 12 random nucleotides. Each sample yielded at least 3 million CDR3-containing paired-end reads. The Mint cDNA synthesis kit, primed by a TRBC-specific oligonucleotide, was used to synthesize first-strand cDNA from all RNA. All cDNA was treated with uracil-DNA glycosylase and then went through a first 18-cycle PCR with the universal primers M1SS and BC2_uni_R. In the source study's methods: For normalization, 1 million high-quality reads, each with a distinct molecular identifier, were randomly selected from each sample. Reads sharing molecular identifiers were discarded rather than binned into consensus sequences. CDR3 identification, clonotype clustering and error correction used MiTCR with a Q25 quality threshold and the strictest error-elimination algorithm. A nonparametric unseen species model using Euler transformation provided a lower-bound estimate of total TCR beta diversity. TCRdb handled the public reads itself, with Q25 trimming in fastp and clone calling in MiXCR, and kept productive beta chains. Rows with one shared CDR3 protein collapse into an entry with the most common genes and DNA. What appears here as the V and J calls and clone size reflects TCRdb's work, not the paper's. In all, the sample holds about 1.5 million distinct CDR3 sequences, and approximately 42% of those were seen once. Roughly 3.7% of the sample rests with the top ten.

Points the paper makes about the study in general: Conclusive comparison of naive and antigen-experienced compartments was prevented by the profiling of bulk unsorted PBMCs. Estimates of total diversity based on one million sequenced T cells were considered lower bounds and underestimates. Compared with the aged group, the long-lived group had more naive CD4+ T cells, fewer expanded clones and increased TCR diversity, a pattern suggesting age selection. The percentage of naive T cells measured by flow cytometry correlated strongly with observed TCR beta diversity. Donor CMV infection status was unknown, potentially confounding age-related changes in expanded clonotypes. Observed TCR beta diversity per million T cells fell roughly linearly with age, and a significant reduction was already apparent by age about 43.

Systemically healthy Caucasian individuals from Russia, around 38 in total and aged about 6 to 90 years, were included as donors. Approximately 9 milliliters of peripheral blood were collected from each donor into EDTA-treated Vacutainer tubes. Ficoll-Paque density-gradient centrifugation was used to isolate PBMCs, with at least 6 million obtained per sample. Trizol reagent was used to extract total RNA from PBMCs, with at least 5.5 micrograms per sample. For every donor, flow cytometry on a PBMC aliquot measured the percentage of naive CD45RAhigh/CD27high T cells. The chain links TRBV7-6 with TRBJ1-1; the D segment could be TRBD1, given 5 matching bases. Sequencing was performed on blood. This clonotype was sampled from a woman aged 18 to 35 in good health. The CDR3 here reads CASSLRIRGEINTEAFF. The bases read TGTGCCAGCAGCTTACGGATCCGGGGCGAGATCAACACTGAAGCTTTCTTT.